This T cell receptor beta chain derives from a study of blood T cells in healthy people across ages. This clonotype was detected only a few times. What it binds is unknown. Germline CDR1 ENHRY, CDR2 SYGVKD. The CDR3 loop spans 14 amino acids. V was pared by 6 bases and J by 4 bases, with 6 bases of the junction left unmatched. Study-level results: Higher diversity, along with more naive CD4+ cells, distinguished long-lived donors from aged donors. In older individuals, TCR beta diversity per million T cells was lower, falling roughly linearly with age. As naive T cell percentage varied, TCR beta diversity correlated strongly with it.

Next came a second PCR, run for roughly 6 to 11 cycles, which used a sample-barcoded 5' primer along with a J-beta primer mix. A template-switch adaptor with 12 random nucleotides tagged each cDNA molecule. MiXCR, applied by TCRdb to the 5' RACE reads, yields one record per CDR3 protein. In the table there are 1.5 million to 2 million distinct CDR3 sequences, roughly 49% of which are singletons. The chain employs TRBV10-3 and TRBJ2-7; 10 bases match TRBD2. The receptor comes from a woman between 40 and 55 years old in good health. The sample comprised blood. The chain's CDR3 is CAISGAGGRYEQYF. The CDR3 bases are TGTGCCATCAGCGGAGCGGGGGGGAGATACGAGCAGTACTTC.